This T cell receptor beta chain came from a study of control samples from healthy donors and cancer patients. The CDR3 is 13 residues long. Profiling relied on immunoSEQ multiplex PCR, and the TCRdb table lists in-frame clones only, not all of them. The data contain around 130,000 clones, around nine tenths of them singletons. Sequenced material: blood. The chain is built from TRBV21-1 and TRBJ1-5. TRBV21-1 is flagged as a pseudogene. The source of this sequence is a man aged 25 to 45 in good health. CDR3 bases: TGTGCCAGCAGTCCCCAACGGCCCCGAGCCCAGCATTTT. This gives the protein CASSPQRPRAQHF.